These 13 T cell receptor beta chains share one sample of origin, sequenced in a study of control samples from healthy donors and cancer patients (dated by TCRdb to 2018 to 2020). The library was built by means of the immunoSEQ multiplex PCR assay. The table was pulled from immuneACCESS by TCRdb, which kept in-frame rearrangements only. Such tables lose some clones; where checked, under half of the loss comes from unresolved V genes, and the rest has no known cause. Here the sample has about 130,000 clones; roughly 92% occur a single time. Of the sample, roughly 6% falls within the top ten clones. What was sequenced was blood. These receptor sequences come from a man younger than 30 in good health.

The J gene is TRBJ2-7, the V gene TRBV6-5; D is ambiguous. Germline V gene data show CDR1 as MNHEY and CDR2 as SVGAGI. The CDR3 has 13 amino acids. Trimming removed 8 bases from V and 3 bases from J, with 14 bases in between. CDR3 region: CASSIGSHYEQYF. DNA of the CDR3: TGTGCCAGCTCCATAGGAAGCCACTACGAGCAGTACTTC.

The chain uses TRBV7-9 and TRBJ2-2; the match to TRBD2 covers 13 bases. With 3 bases clipped from V and 6 bases from J, the junction kept 7 bases outside the gene matches. There are 17 residues in the CDR3. From germline, CDR1 is SEHNR and CDR2 FQNEAQ (reference sequence). In nucleotides, the CDR3 is TGTGCCAGCAGCTTCGGACTAGCGGGGGCCTGGGCCGGGGAGCTGTTTTTT. Translation: CASSFGLAGAWAGELFF.

This clone has more than one count but fewer than ten. The V gene is TRBV15, the J gene TRBJ2-2; D uncertain. Trimming removed 5 bases at V and 0 bases at J, with 13 bases between. Germline V gene data show CDR1 as LNHNV and CDR2 as YYDKDF (reference sequence). The CDR3 loop spans 16 amino acids. The CDR3 loop is CATSPLDHSNTGELFF. Here the CDR3 DNA reads TGTGCCACCAGCCCCTTAGACCACTCGAACACCGGGGAGCTGTTTTTT.

The chain is built from TRBV2 and TRBJ2-2; D remains unclear. Trimming left V 0 bases short and J 4 bases short, with 9 bases between. Germline-derived CDR1 and CDR2 are SNHLY and FYNNEI. There are 15 residues in the CDR3. This chain's CDR3 is CASSEAANPTGELFF. CDR3 sequence (DNA): TGTGCCAGCAGTGAAGCGGCAAATCCCACCGGGGAGCTGTTTTTT.

V gene TRBV13 combines with J gene TRBJ2-1; D ambiguous. Germline V gene data show CDR1 as PRHDT and CDR2 as FYEKMQ (reference sequence). V lost 4 bases to trimming and J lost 5 bases, with 6 bases between them. This CDR3 has 12 residues. CDR3 sequence reads: CASSSLDNEQFF. CDR3 DNA: TGTGCCAGCAGCTCATTGGACAATGAGCAGTTCTTC.

The chain recombines TRBV7-2 with TRBJ2-7, with a weak D call TRBD1 (6 bases). CDR3 length equals 16 residues. Per germline, CDR1 SGHTA and CDR2 FQGNSA. V was clipped by 2 bases and J by 0 bases, with 14 bases between them. The CDR3 coding sequence is TGTGCCAGCAGCTTATTTGGGGGCCCGAGCTCCTACGAGCAGTACTTC. It yields the protein CASSLFGGPSSYEQYF.

The chain recombines TRBV27 with TRBJ1-1, with no clear D. CDR1 and CDR2 (germline): MNHEY, SMNVEV (reference sequence). The CDR3 runs 15 residues. V gave up 7 bases and J gave up 4 bases, with 19 bases separating them. CDR3: CASKTPRREGTEAFF. CDR3 bases: TGTGCCAGCAAAACCCCTCGGAGGGAGGGCACTGAAGCTTTCTTT.

This clone was counted a single time. The chain employs TRBV5-1 and TRBJ1-6, with TRBD1 as a possible D gene (5 bases). Trimming stripped 4 bases from V and 8 bases from J, with 10 bases between. The CDR3 is 13 residues long. Germline loops: CDR1 SGHRS, CDR2 YFSETQ. The CDR3 protein is CASSPRADSPLHF. Here the CDR3 DNA reads TGCGCCAGCAGCCCCAGGGCCGATTCACCCCTCCACTTT.

CDR3 sequence (DNA): TGTGCCAGCAGCCGCCCACTTAACAATGAGCAGTTCTTC. It codes for CASSRPLNNEQFF. V gene TRBV7-2 combines with J gene TRBJ2-1, with no clear D. V lost 5 bases and J 5 bases, leaving 10 bases between the germline ends. CDR1 is SGHTA, CDR2 FQGNSA, per germline. The length of the CDR3 is 13 residues.

This clone is a singleton in its sample. The chain couples TRBV6-5 to TRBJ2-1; TRBD1 might be the D (5 bases). The germline CDR1 and CDR2 sequences are MNHEY and SVGAGI. CDR3 size: 16 residues. The V end was cut by 0 bases, the J end by 9 bases, with 18 bases between. CDR3 nucleotides: TGTGCCAGCAGTTACTCAGGGGCATCAACTACATTTGAGCAGTTCTTC. Its protein is CASSYSGASTTFEQFF.

This chain links TRBV5-5 with TRBJ1-2; D is unresolved. This CDR3 is 13 amino acids long. Germline V gene sequence: CDR1 SGHKS, CDR2 YYEKEE (reference sequence). V lost 2 bases to trimming and J lost 4 bases, with 9 bases between them. The chain's CDR3 is CASSFEGSYGYTF. CDR3 coding DNA: TGTGCCAGCAGCTTTGAGGGCTCCTATGGCTACACCTTC. The full variable domain, in which reference TRBV5-5 and TRBJ1-2 provide the parts outside the CDR3, is DAGVTQSPTHLIKTRGQQVTLRCSPISGHKSVSWYQQVLGQGPQFIFQYYEKEERGRGNFPDRFSARQFPNYSSELNVNALLLGDSALYLCASSFEGSYGYTFGSGTRLTVV.

V gene TRBV5-5 combines with J gene TRBJ1-3; possibly TRBD1 for D (5 bases). Per germline, CDR1 SGHKS and CDR2 YYEKEE (reference sequence). CDR3 size: 15 residues. Trimming left V 3 bases short and J 8 bases short, with 18 bases between. This chain's CDR3 is CASSSRDPSFDTIYF. CDR3 sequence (DNA): TGTGCCAGCAGCTCCCGGGACCCCTCGTTTGACACCATATATTTT.

The rearrangement joins TRBV27 to TRBJ2-3; 11 bases line up with TRBD2. V dropped 7 bases and J dropped 4; count of bases not matched to a gene: 13. The germline CDR1 and CDR2 sequences are MNHEY and SMNVEV (reference sequence). This CDR3 spans 17 amino acids. CDR3 sequence: CASTSRWGLAASDTQYF. CDR3 coding DNA: TGTGCCAGCACCTCAAGGTGGGGACTAGCGGCTTCAGATACGCAGTATTTT.